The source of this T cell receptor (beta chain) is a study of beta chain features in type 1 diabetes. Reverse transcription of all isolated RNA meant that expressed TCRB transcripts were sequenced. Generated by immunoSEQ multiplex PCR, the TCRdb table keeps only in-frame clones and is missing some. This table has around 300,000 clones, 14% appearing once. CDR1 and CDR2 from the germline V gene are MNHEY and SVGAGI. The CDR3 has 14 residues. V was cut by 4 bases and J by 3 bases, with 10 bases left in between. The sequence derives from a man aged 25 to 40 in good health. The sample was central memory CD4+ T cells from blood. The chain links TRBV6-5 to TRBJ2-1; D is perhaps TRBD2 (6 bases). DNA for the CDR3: TGTGCCAGCAGTTCCCCGACTAGCTACAATGAGCAGTTCTTC. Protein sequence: CASSSPTSYNEQFF.